This T cell receptor (beta chain) comes out of a study of T cell changes during pregnancy in multiple sclerosis. The CDR3 has 15 residues. Germline-derived CDR1 and CDR2 are MNHEY and SVGAGI. V was shortened by 5 bases and J by 4 bases, with 15 bases between the two germline ends. Profiling relied on immunoSEQ multiplex PCR, and the TCRdb table lists in-frame clones only, not all of them. The sample consists of approximately 53,000 clones, 90% of them appearing once. The material sequenced was peripheral blood, taken after pregnancy. The TCR was taken from a female donor in good health, enrolled as a control in a pregnancy study. J is TRBJ1-5 and V is TRBV6-5; D unresolved. For the CDR3, the DNA is TGTGCCAGCAGTACTAACGAAAGACCTAATCAGCCCCAGCATTTT. Protein product: CASSTNERPNQPQHF.